One T cell receptor (beta chain) is described in this entry. Its antigen is still unknown. No quality values exist for individual bases; no much larger clone is one base distant. This sample was taken from a study of shared clonotypes between healthy human individuals (dated by TCRdb to 2018 to 2020). A note on the overall study: The cohort comprised a couple of women and three men aged 18 to 49 years. Between about 0.8 and 9 billion PBMCs per donor were obtained by leukapheresis. To increase sequencing depth and limit assay-specific biases, different laboratories used diverse techniques to prepare libraries and sequence TCR repertoires. To estimate repertoire size and how much clonotype sharing occurs between individuals, the study deeply sequenced the blood TCR repertoires of about five healthy adults. For each donor, three plates each were used for CD4 naive and CD4 memory, two plates were used for CD8 naive, and one plate was used for CD8 memory. Beyond this particular receptor, the publication reports: Based on pairwise subsampling, the degree of clonotype sharing among donors was expected to be affected by sequencing depth. Across a handful of donors, around 5.4% of naive CD4, approximately 3.6% of naive CD8, about 2.3% of memory CD4, and approximately 0.4% of memory CD8 clonotypes were shared. Estimated clonotype richness was generally larger for naive than for memory subsets. Incomplete sequencing was indicated by rarefaction of sorted-subset datasets, despite the large sequencing depth. Clonotypes shared by all four sorted-subset donors showed higher generation probabilities than non-shared clonotypes. Only blood was sampled, and tissue TCR repertoires likely differ from those in blood. The small number of donors limited the genetic and exposure-history diversity represented.

Trimming costs V 0 bases and J 6 bases, and their ends lie 15 bases apart. Per the germline V gene, MGHRA is the CDR1 and YSYEKL is the CDR2. CDR3 length: 15 amino acids, cysteine to phenylalanine. Here the CDR3 DNA is all that survives: 45 bases in frame from base 1. TCR CDR3 regions were amplified from genomic DNA by multiplex PCR using the deep immunoSEQ assay. Extracted genomic DNA from each cell subset was distributed evenly across all wells of several immunoSEQ 96-well plates, and each plate was treated as a replicate. For sorted subsets, around 0.2 ug of genomic DNA, equivalent to tens of thousands of T cell genomes, went into each replicate PCR. The purified libraries were quantified using a Qubit 3.0 fluorometer, sized with a Bioanalyzer 2100, and then quantified again using the KAPA Library Quantification kit. A separate single-read 150-cycle Illumina NextSeq 550 flow cell was used to sequence each immunoSEQ 96-well plate. As for how the authors treated the data: Because only junctional sequences without quality scores were contained in the immunoSEQ output, filtering matching that applied to full-length reads could not be performed. Sequences were annotated with PyIR, a Python wrapper for IgBLAST v1.9, and V/J genes and CDR3 were assigned using IMGT germline references. Reads with weak V/J assignments (E-value above 1e-6), missing CDR3, stop codons, out-of-frame junctions, or ambiguous translated residues were removed. A V3J clonotype was defined by an identical inferred V gene, J gene, and CDR3 amino acid sequence. Percentage overlap between repertoires was calculated by dividing the number of shared unique clonotypes by the size of the smaller repertoire. Three approaches were used to assess repertoire richness: RTK rarefaction, the Chao1 estimator, and Recon v2.1 estimates of unobserved clonotypes. OLGA was used to compute generation probabilities for all TCRbeta clonotypes that the gDNA method yielded from a few donors. TCRdb re-hosts the immuneACCESS table, in-frame sequences only. Its copies lack some clones; in the studies checked, an unresolved V gene accounts for under half of them, and the cause for the rest is not known. V and J calls and clone size come straight from that table; D and trimming were deduced from the DNA. For this sample the table gives about 95,000 clones, of which 67% were detected only once. The ten largest clones represent less than 50% of the sample.

The donors were healthy, HIV-negative adults with no recently reported acute infections or vaccinations. Every donor was a Caucasian adult living in Nashville, Tennessee, USA. CD8 memory samples were composed of magnetically selected CD45RO+ cells combined with CCR7-negative CD45RA+ effector memory (TemRA) cells. Blood was obtained by leukapheresis, after which PBMCs were separated by Ficoll-Histopaque density gradient centrifugation and cryopreserved in liquid nitrogen vapor phase. Analytical flow cytometry was used to check the purity and quantity of each magnetically sorted T cell population. Genomic DNA was isolated from each sorted fraction and quantified by UV absorbance on a Nanodrop 2000c.

The chain couples TRBV4-1 to TRBJ2-7; matching of 5 bases hints at TRBD2 as the D gene. The receptor was derived from a man between 25 and 39 years old in good health. The sequenced sample was memory CD8+ T cells sorted from blood. What this sample's cell subset or site label stands for: CD45RO+ cells pooled with CCR7-negative TemRA cells. The CDR3 has the sequence CASSQEKGASLEQYF. The nucleotide sequence is given as TGCGCCAGCAGCCAAGAGAAAGGAGCTAGCCTCGAGCAGTACTTC.